This is a list of T cell receptor beta chains from one sample in a study of cytomegalovirus exposure and HLA in healthy donors. The protocol was immunoSEQ multiplex PCR, while the TCRdb copy is restricted to in-frame clones and leaves out a portion. Altogether roughly 56,000 clones are present, over 75% being singletons, with the ten largest covering about 2%. The specimen was PBMCs. The receptor source for this set is a woman aged 25 to 39 in good health and CMV-seronegative. Each CDR3 is given with its conserved first and last residue. The D gene is left open where the match is weak.

TRBJ1-2 | TRBV7-9 | TRBD1 | CASSSKTGEIFQDGYTF
TRBJ2-7 | TRBV9 | TRBD1 | CASSVGDRGPYEQYF
TRBJ1-1 | TRBV9 | NA | CASSVEYSTEAFF
TRBJ2-1 | TRBV7-3 | TRBD2 | CASSLINSGGEQFF
TRBJ2-6 | TRBV28 | NA | CASSRVSGANVLTF
TRBJ1-1 | TRBV27 | TRBD1 | CASSPQGGTEAFF
TRBJ1-1 | TRBV2 | NA | CASSLKQAQNTEAFF
TRBJ2-7 | TRBV5-1 | NA | CASTLGYASYEQYF
TRBJ2-3 | TRBV20-1 | NA | CSASGTDTQYF
TRBJ2-7 | TRBV7-9 | TRBD2 | CASSLTQLANEQYF
TRBJ2-2 | TRBV2 | NA | CASSEAGRAYGELFF
TRBJ1-4 | TRBV19 | TRBD1 | CASSNLRGHEKLFF
TRBJ2-1 | TRBV7-6 | TRBD1 | CASSLPAGQGGLNEQFF
TRBJ2-2 | TRBV9 | NA | CASSISGANTGELFF
TRBJ2-7 | TRBV28 | NA | CASTQASYEQYF
TRBJ2-1 | TRBV28 | NA | CASSLGSALPRGDEQFF
TRBJ1-1 | TRBV9 | NA | CASNRDGMNTEAFF
TRBJ2-5 | TRBV5-1 | NA | CASSLVPTGQETQYF
TRBJ2-1 | TRBV15 | NA | CATSREGSGYNGQFF
TRBJ1-2 | TRBV28 | TRBD1 | CASRSGDRVRYGYTF
TRBJ2-3 | TRBV18 | NA | CASSPRDLADPDTQYF
TRBJ2-7 | TRBV5-4 | TRBD1 | CASSLGTGAYEQYF
TRBJ1-5 | TRBV9 | TRBD1 | CASSKGQGDQPQHF
TRBJ1-2 | TRBV27 | NA | CASRFDRNYGYTF
TRBJ2-7 | TRBV15 | TRBD1 | CATSRETGVSEQYF
TRBJ2-7 | TRBV19 | TRBD1 | CASSIRTGGQTYEQYF
TRBJ2-3 | TRBV19 | NA | CASSITRSADTQYF
TRBJ2-7 | TRBV13 | TRBD2 | CASSLAGTSGSYEQYF
TRBJ1-3 | TRBV7-7 | TRBD1 | CASSRDSSGNTIYF
TRBJ2-1 | TRBV7-8 | NA | CASSLEPTPRPFF
TRBJ1-2 | TRBV30 | NA | CAWSVTAYGYTF
TRBJ2-2 | TRBV11-1 | TRBD1 | CASSIQTGGNTGELFF
TRBJ2-5 | TRBV29-1 | TRBD2 | CSFQLASGDQETQYF
TRBJ2-2 | TRBV27 | NA | CASSFKPGLASNTGELFF
TRBJ2-1 | TRBV6-5 | NA | CASRVGVINEQFF
TRBJ2-1 | TRBV13 | NA | CASTTNAPSNEQFF
TRBJ2-1 | TRBV28 | TRBD1 | CASSLGQGNEQFF
TRBJ1-4 | TRBV4-3 | TRBD1 | CASRGGTGTGLTNEKLFF
TRBJ2-6 | TRBV5-6 | TRBD1 | CASSDTGGSGANVLTF
TRBJ2-2 | TRBV27 | NA | CASRTGTNTGELFF
TRBJ1-5 | TRBV19 | TRBD1 | CASSIVRVGQGIRQHF
TRBJ1-2 | TRBV7-9 | NA | CASSFHGRENYGYTF
TRBJ2-5 | TRBV18 | NA | CASSLQPAGVQETQYF
TRBJ2-7 | TRBV5-8 | NA | CASSLTGYEQYF
TRBJ2-7 | TRBV12-2 | NA | CASRLFPRASGESSYEQYF
TRBJ2-5 | TRBV7-6 | TRBD1 | CASSLPNRGETQYF
TRBJ2-6 | TRBV7-2 | TRBD1 | CASSADRGNTGANVLTF
TRBJ2-3 | TRBV28 | TRBD2 | CASSNLYHIAGAVDTQYF